This T cell receptor beta chain emerged from a study of cytomegalovirus exposure and HLA in healthy donors. Findings and limits, study-wide: Most observed TCR sequences were rare, whereas some public TCRs were detected in many donors.

The CDR3 extends over 12 amino acids. Germline V lookup: CDR1 LNHNV, CDR2 YYDKDF (reference sequence). Trimming took off 1 base at V and 7 bases at J, with 5 bases between the two ends. Libraries were prepared by immunoSEQ multiplex PCR; TCRdb keeps only in-frame clonotypes and omits some of them. The sample lists some 68,000 clones, around 97% occurring once. A word on this clone: Its antigen remains unidentified.

The TCR was taken from a man younger than 30 in good health and CMV-seronegative. What was sequenced was PBMCs. V gene TRBV15 combines with J gene TRBJ2-1; D gene unclear. CDR3 sequence reads: CATSRGRNEQFF. The CDR3 coding sequence is TGTGCCACCAGCAGAGGTCGGAATGAGCAGTTCTTC.